These 20 T cell receptor beta chains share one sample of origin, sequenced in a study of T cells of healthy individuals. One entry per CDR3 protein results from TCRdb running MiXCR on the 5' RACE reads. The table includes roughly 76,000 distinct CDR3 sequences, 5% detected once. Receptor source: a female donor in good health.

This clonotype was seen repeatedly, ten times or more. The chain has TRBV7-2 and TRBJ1-2, with no clear D. The V end lost 2 bases, the J end lost 7 bases, and 5 bases lay between the germline ends. This CDR3 has 11 amino acids. Germline-derived CDR1 and CDR2 are SGHTA and FQGNSA. The CDR3 coding sequence is TGTGCCAGCAGCTTAAGCGTTGGCTACACCTTC. It specifies CASSLSVGYTF. Full variable domain (remainder filled in from reference TRBV7-2 and TRBJ1-2): GAGVSQSPSNKVTEKGKDVELRCDPISGHTALYWYRQSLGQGLEFLIYFQGNSAPDKSGLPSDRFSAERTGGSVSTLTIQRTQQEDSAVYLCASSLSVGYTFGSGTRLTVV.

This clonotype was found a few times. V usage is TRBV27 and J usage is TRBJ1-1, with D hard to call. From germline, CDR1 is MNHEY and CDR2 SMNVEV (reference sequence). The CDR3 spans 13 residues. With 5 bases removed from V and 1 base from J, the gap between germline ends came to 8 bases. CDR3 sequence reads: CASSNNRNTEAFF. The CDR3 nucleotides are TGTGCCAGCAGTAATAACAGGAACACTGAAGCTTTCTTT.

This clonotype was picked up many times. The CDR3 coding sequence is TGTGCCAGCAGCCAAGATGGGGTGAGAGCTTTCTTT. Protein sequence: CASSQDGVRAFF. The chain uses TRBV3-1 and TRBJ1-1; D not resolved. V was trimmed by 0 bases and J by 10 bases, leaving 9 bases between them. This CDR3 region has 12 residues. Germline V lookup: CDR1 LGHDT, CDR2 YNNKEL (reference sequence).

This clonotype was recorded many times. The chain recombines TRBV6-5 with TRBJ2-7; tentative D call: TRBD1 (5 bases). V was trimmed by 5 bases and J by 1 base, leaving 12 bases between them. The CDR3 consists of 14 residues. CDR1 and CDR2 (germline): MNHEY, SVGAGI. The CDR3 region has the DNA TGTGCCAGCAGTCCGCGACAGTTATCCTACGAGCAGTACTTC. Its translation is CASSPRQLSYEQYF.

This clonotype was observed many times. The V call is TRBV6-2 or TRBV6-3, the J call TRBJ2-1; 14 bases fit TRBD2. From germline, CDR1 is MNHEY and CDR2 SVGEGT. Germline trimming cut 4 bases from V and 8 bases from J; bases unmatched to any gene: 7. The CDR3 has 16 residues. For the CDR3, the DNA is TGTGCCAGCAGTTGGAGACTAGCGGGAGGGTCGCATGAGCAGTTCTTC. It yields the protein CASSWRLAGGSHEQFF.

This clonotype was seen many times. The chain combines TRBV28 with TRBJ2-1; tentative D call: TRBD2 (5 bases). The CDR3 is 11 amino acids. CDR1 and CDR2 from the germline V gene are MDHEN and SYDVKM. V was pared by 5 bases and J by 12 bases, with 11 bases between. The CDR3 nucleotides are TGTGCCAGCAGTCCACTAGAAAGGCAGTTCTTC. As protein: CASSPLERQFF.

The CDR3 protein is CASSFPSAFRGGGPRGKTQYF. CDR3 nucleotides: TGTGCCAGCAGCTTTCCATCGGCGTTTCGGGGGGGAGGCCCAAGGGGAAAGACCCAGTACTTC. The chain recombines TRBV7-9 with TRBJ2-5; TRBD2 agrees at 8 bases. Germline CDR1 reads SEHNR; CDR2 reads FQNEAQ (reference sequence). The CDR3 runs 21 residues. V shed 3 bases, J shed 6 bases, and the junction held 27 bases outside the gene matches.

In this sample, this clonotype turned up many times. The CDR3 region has the DNA TGTGCCAGCAGTGCTCCCCGGGACGGATCCTACGAGCAGTACTTC. Amino acid sequence: CASSAPRDGSYEQYF. The J gene is TRBJ2-7, the V gene TRBV6-5; D possibly uses TRBD1 or TRBD2 (5 bases each). Deletions cut 5 bases from V and 1 base from J, with 15 bases between. The CDR3 is made up of 15 amino acids. The germline CDR1 and CDR2 sequences are MNHEY and SVGAGI.

The rearrangement joins TRBV25-1 to TRBJ2-1; TRBD2 matches at 8 bases. The CDR3 runs 15 residues. Trimming took 6 bases from V and 2 from J; bases not matched to a gene: 6. Germline V gene lookup returns CDR1 MGHDK and CDR2 SYGVNS. The CDR3 nucleotides read TGTGCCAGCAGGGGGGACGGGAGGGCCTACAATGAGCAGTTCTTC. This gives the protein CASRGDGRAYNEQFF.

This clonotype was observed at least ten times. The rearrangement links TRBV20-1 to TRBJ2-7; 10 nucleotides line up with TRBD2. The CDR3 has 15 residues. Germline values: CDR1 DFQATT, CDR2 SNEGSKA (reference sequence). V dropped 5 bases and J dropped 5; count of bases not matched to a gene: 12. Here the CDR3 DNA reads TGCAGTGCTTCGTACCCGGGACTAGCGTCCCACGAGCAGTACTTC. It codes for CSASYPGLASHEQYF.

This clonotype has at least ten counts. The J gene is TRBJ1-3, the V gene TRBV27; TRBD1 might be the D (6 bases). V lost 6 bases to trimming and J lost 0 bases, with 9 bases between them. This CDR3 has 14 residues. Germline loops: CDR1 MNHEY, CDR2 SMNVEV (reference sequence). CDR3: CASRMGASGNTIYF. CDR3 sequence (DNA): TGTGCCAGCAGGATGGGGGCCTCTGGAAACACCATATATTTT.

This clonotype has at least ten counts. The chain has TRBV10-3 and TRBJ2-3; unclear D gene. CDR1 and CDR2 from the germline V gene are ENHRY and SYGVKD. Trimming removed 8 bases at V and 4 bases at J, with 7 bases between. The CDR3 is 11 residues long. This CDR3 reads CAILASDTQYF. CDR3 coding DNA: TGTGCCATCCTTGCGTCAGATACGCAGTATTTT.

At least ten counts were recorded for this clonotype. The V and J genes are TRBV7-2 and TRBJ2-1; 14 bases map to TRBD2. Germline loops: CDR1 SGHTA, CDR2 FQGNSA. V lost 10 bases, J lost 10 bases, and 9 bases stayed unmatched. The CDR3 consists of 14 residues. The CDR3 bases are TGTGCCACCAGGACTAGCGGGAGGAAAAAGGAGCAGTTCTTC. Translated: CATRTSGRKKEQFF. Using reference TRBV7-2 and TRBJ2-1 for the parts outside the CDR3, the full variable domain is GAGVSQSPSNKVTEKGKDVELRCDPISGHTALYWYRQSLGQGLEFLIYFQGNSAPDKSGLPSDRFSAERTGGSVSTLTIQRTQQEDSAVYLCATRTSGRKKEQFFGPGTRLTVL.

The table lists this clonotype with many counts. The chain joins TRBV7-9 to TRBJ2-2, with D tentatively TRBD1 or TRBD2 (5 bases each). Germline CDR1 reads SEHNR; CDR2 reads FQNEAQ (reference sequence). This CDR3 contains 14 residues. V was clipped by 5 bases and J by 7 bases, with 14 bases between them. CDR3 region: CASSPTRGLGELFF. Written as DNA, the CDR3 is TGTGCCAGCAGCCCCACTAGGGGCCTCGGGGAGCTGTTTTTT.

The J gene is TRBJ2-7, the V gene TRBV3-1, with TRBD1 matching over 10 bases. This CDR3 spans 14 amino acids. The junction had 3 bases not matched to a gene; V was cut back by 3 bases and J by 4 bases. Germline V gene sequence: CDR1 LGHDT, CDR2 YNNKEL (reference sequence). The CDR3 loop reads CASSHGTGAYEQYF. The CDR3 nucleotides read TGTGCCAGCAGCCATGGGACAGGGGCATACGAGCAGTACTTC.

There are many counts of this clonotype. This chain joins TRBV6-5 and TRBJ2-5; D not certain. The germline V gene encodes CDR1 MNHEY and CDR2 SVGAGI. V was cut by 0 bases and J by 5 bases, with 13 bases left in between. CDR3 length: 15 residues. The DNA for the CDR3 is TGTGCCAGCAGTTACTCCTCCGGTCGTAGGGAGACCCAGTACTTC. Translation: CASSYSSGRRETQYF.

This rearrangement joins TRBV12-3 or TRBV12-4 to TRBJ2-7, with 11 nucleotides matching TRBD2. The CDR3 sequence is 14 residues long. V gave up 6 bases and J gave up 5 bases; unmatched junction bases: 6. The CDR3 loop is CASRGTSGSDEQYF. CDR3 in DNA: TGTGCCAGCAGAGGGACTAGCGGATCGGACGAGCAGTACTTC.

This clonotype was counted ten times or more. CDR3 residues: CASSRTSSDEQFF. The CDR3 DNA is TGTGCCAGCAGCCGGACTAGCAGCGATGAGCAGTTCTTC. The J gene is TRBJ2-1, the V gene TRBV3-1; 8 nucleotides line up with TRBD2. The V gene end was trimmed by 4 bases and the J gene end by 8 bases; junction bases not matched to a gene: 4. Germline CDR1 is LGHDT and CDR2 is YNNKEL (reference sequence). The CDR3 has 13 residues.

This clonotype was detected many times. The rearrangement joins TRBV5-1 to TRBJ2-7, with 7 bases identical to TRBD1. The germline V gene encodes CDR1 SGHRS and CDR2 YFSETQ. V shed 0 bases, J shed 6 bases, and the junction held 0 bases outside the gene matches. CDR3 length: 12 residues. CDR3 sequence (DNA): TGCGCCAGCAGCTTGGACAGGGGCGAGCAGTACTTC. It encodes CASSLDRGEQYF.

This clonotype was detected a few times. The chain carries TRBV18 and TRBJ1-3, with D tentatively TRBD1 (5 bases). The germline V and J ends were trimmed by 5 bases and 7 bases, with 18 bases remaining between them. Germline assignment: CDR1 KGHSH and CDR2 LQKENI. There are 15 residues in the CDR3. CDR3 DNA sequence: TGTGCCAGCTCATCTAATACCGGGACCGTCAACACCATATATTTT. Its protein is CASSSNTGTVNTIYF.